The next 25 T cell receptor beta chains were all read from a single sample in a study of blood T cell repertoires in COVID-19. Profiled with immunoSEQ multiplex PCR; TCRdb holds only in-frame clones, not every one. Of about 220,000 clones in the sample, approximately 90% are singletons; the top ten hold over 2%. The sample taken for sequencing was PBMCs or T cells enriched from blood (not recorded which). The receptors derive from a woman aged 40 to 49 with acute COVID-19.

This rearrangement joins TRBV19 to TRBJ1-1, with D unresolved. Trimming left V 3 bases short and J 4 bases short, with 18 bases between. Germline lookup yields CDR1 LNHDA and CDR2 SQIVND (reference sequence). This CDR3 region has 16 residues. The CDR3 protein is CASSIQAGALSTEAFF. In nucleotides, the CDR3 is TGTGCCAGTAGTATTCAGGCAGGTGCTCTGAGCACTGAAGCTTTCTTT.

The CDR3 loop is CASSFRGGNEQYV. For the CDR3, the DNA is TGTGCCAGCAGTTTTCGGGGAGGGAACGAGCAGTACGTC. The chain carries TRBV28 and TRBJ2-7, with 7 bases matching TRBD2. Germline V gives CDR1 MDHEN, CDR2 SYDVKM. The length of the CDR3 is 13 residues. V lost 3 bases to trimming and J lost 5 bases; unmatched junction nucleotides: 4.

The chain uses TRBV9 and TRBJ1-2; D unresolved. In germline, CDR1 is SGDLS, CDR2 YYNGEE. V gave up 4 bases and J gave up 8 bases, with 12 bases separating them. CDR3 length: 12 residues. This chain's CDR3 is CASSPRIGGYTF. In DNA, the CDR3 is TGTGCCAGCAGCCCAAGGATCGGGGGCTACACCTTC.

The genes are TRBV19 and TRBJ1-5; 9 bases are shared with TRBD1. CDR3 length: 13 amino acids. Losses at the gene ends were 4 bases for V and 7 bases for J; bases not matched to a gene: 2. The V gene's germline CDR1 is LNHDA and CDR2 SQIVND (reference sequence). The CDR3 DNA reads TGTGCCAGTAGTAAAACAGGGGGCCAGCCCCAGCATTTT. This translates into CASSKTGGQPQHF. Filled out from reference TRBV19 and TRBJ1-5, the complete variable domain reads DGGITQSPKYLFRKEGQNVTLSCEQNLNHDAMYWYRQDPGQGLRLIYYSQIVNDFQKGDIAEGYSVSREKKESFPLTVTSAQKNPTAFYLCASSKTGGQPQHFGDGTRLSIL.

In the case of this clone: This specimen includes other DNA sequences encoding the same CDR3. The V call is TRBV19, the J call TRBJ1-3; D not resolved. Trimming cost V 1 base and J 0 bases, with 4 bases left between them. The CDR3 totals 14 residues. Germline CDR1 is LNHDA and CDR2 is SQIVND (reference sequence). CDR3 bases: TGTGCCAGTAGTATAGGTAACTCTGGAAACACCATATATTTT. Amino acid sequence: CASSIGNSGNTIYF.

This chain links TRBV12-5 with TRBJ2-3; tentative D call: TRBD2 (6 bases). Germline lookup yields CDR1 LGHNT and CDR2 FRNRAP. CDR3 length equals 14 residues. The V end was cut by 1 base, the J end by 6 bases, with 11 bases between. The CDR3 reads CASGLAGGGDTQYF. DNA of the CDR3: TGTGCTAGTGGTTTGGCTGGTGGAGGGGATACGCAGTATTTT.

The chain couples TRBV19 to TRBJ2-3, with D unresolved. Trimming took off 4 bases at V and 3 bases at J, with 5 bases between the two ends. This CDR3 is built from 12 residues. CDR1 LNHDA and CDR2 SQIVND come from the germline V gene (reference sequence). The chain's CDR3 is CASSSETDTQYF. The CDR3 DNA reads as TGTGCCAGTAGTAGCGAGACAGATACGCAGTATTTT.

The chain employs TRBV5-6 and TRBJ1-6, with 7 nucleotides matching TRBD1. This CDR3 has 15 residues. The junction had 8 bases not matched to a gene; V was cut back by 4 bases and J by 7 bases. Germline V gene data show CDR1 as SGHDT and CDR2 as YYEEEE. The DNA of the CDR3 is TGTGCCAGCAGCCCGAAACAGGGGAAGAATTCACCCCTCCACTTT. This sequence encodes CASSPKQGKNSPLHF. Together with reference TRBV5-6 and TRBJ1-6, the CDR3 gives the full variable domain: DAGVTQSPTHLIKTRGQQVTLRCSPKSGHDTVSWYQQALGQGPQFIFQYYEEEERQRGNFPDRFSGHQFPNYSSELNVNALLLGDSALYLCASSPKQGKNSPLHFGNGTRLTVT.

The chain carries TRBV9 and TRBJ1-5; D perhaps matches TRBD1 (5 bases). Germline loops: CDR1 SGDLS, CDR2 YYNGEE. This CDR3 spans 13 amino acids. V was shortened by 4 bases and J by 2 bases, with 7 bases between the two germline ends. CDR3 loop: CASSSGGNQPQHF. The CDR3 nucleotides read TGTGCCAGCAGCTCGGGGGGCAATCAGCCCCAGCATTTT.

This chain joins TRBV5-1 and TRBJ1-2; tentatively, D is TRBD1 (6 bases). The V and J ends lost 3 bases and 4 bases respectively, with 13 bases between them. The CDR3 runs to 14 residues. CDR1 and CDR2 from the germline V gene are SGHRS and YFSETQ. The CDR3 DNA reads TGCGCCAGCAGCTCAGGGGCAGTAGGCTATGGCTACACCTTC. Its protein product is CASSSGAVGYGYTF.

The V gene is TRBV6-5, the J gene TRBJ1-6; 11 nucleotides align to TRBD1. The CDR3 runs to 15 residues. Germline CDR1 MNHEY, CDR2 SVGAGI. With V trimmed by 6 bases and J by 7 bases, 5 bases remained unmatched. The CDR3, as DNA: TGTGCCAGCAGCCCCGGGACAGGGGGAAATTCACCCCTCCACTTT. The encoded protein is CASSPGTGGNSPLHF.

V is TRBV27 and J is TRBJ1-1, with 7 bases aligning to TRBD1. The CDR3 sequence is 14 residues long. The germline CDR1 and CDR2 sequences are MNHEY and SMNVEV (reference sequence). With V trimmed by 10 bases and J by 0 bases, 8 bases remained unmatched. The CDR3 is CATAKGAVNTEAFF. CDR3 bases: TGTGCCACCGCGAAGGGGGCGGTGAACACTGAAGCTTTCTTT.

This clone has only one observation. The J gene is TRBJ1-1, the V gene TRBV30, with 9 bases lining up with TRBD1. The V segment lost 8 bases and the J segment 4 bases; nucleotides outside the gene matches: 5. There are 12 residues in the CDR3. The germline V gene has CDR1 GTSNPN and CDR2 SVGIG (reference sequence). The chain's CDR3 is CAGDREGTEAFF. Here the CDR3 DNA reads TGTGCCGGGGACAGGGAGGGCACTGAAGCTTTCTTT. Based on the CDR3 plus reference TRBV30 and TRBJ1-1, the full variable domain is SQTIHQWPATLVQPVGSPLSLECTVEGTSNPNLYWYRQAAGRGLQLLFYSVGIGQISSEVPQNLSASRPQDRQFILSSKKLLLSDSGFYLCAGDREGTEAFFGQGTRLTVV.

This sequence joins TRBV18 and TRBJ2-3; D perhaps matches TRBD2 (6 bases). The CDR3 extends over 15 amino acids. The ends were cut back, 5 bases at V and 1 base at J, with 13 bases in the middle. The germline CDR1 and CDR2 sequences are KGHSH and LQKENI. The CDR3 DNA reads as TGTGCCAGCTCAATTTATACGGGGGGCACAGATACGCAGTATTTT. It is translated as CASSIYTGGTDTQYF.

There are a few counts of this clone. This chain links TRBV4-2 with TRBJ2-1, with 7 bases that match TRBD2. Germline V lookup: CDR1 LGHNA, CDR2 YNFKEQ. J gave up 9 bases and V 0 bases, and 8 bases lay outside the gene matches. The CDR3 covers 15 residues. CDR3 loop: CASSQEGLTSREQFF. CDR3 nucleotide sequence: TGTGCCAGCAGCCAAGAGGGACTAACCTCTCGTGAGCAGTTCTTC.

This clone has only a few counts. CDR3 protein: CASSPPRQGPYTGELFF. DNA of the CDR3: TGTGCCAGCAGTCCACCTCGACAGGGGCCCTACACCGGGGAGCTGTTTTTT. The chain links TRBV2 to TRBJ2-2; TRBD1 agrees at 8 bases. This CDR3 is built from 17 residues. With V trimmed by 5 bases and J by 3 bases, 11 bases remained unmatched. From germline, CDR1 is SNHLY and CDR2 FYNNEI.

This sequence joins TRBV19 and TRBJ2-5; 8 bases line up with TRBD1. After removal of 3 bases from V and 0 bases from J, the junction contained 9 bases not matched to a gene. Germline lookup yields CDR1 LNHDA and CDR2 SQIVND (reference sequence). The CDR3 has 17 residues. The CDR3 DNA sequence: TGTGCCAGTAGTATTCGGGCGCAGGGGGCGTACCAAGAGACCCAGTACTTC. The encoded protein is CASSIRAQGAYQETQYF.

CDR3 sequence: CASSDGANQGYGYTF. CDR3 DNA: TGTGCCAGCAGCGATGGAGCCAATCAAGGCTATGGCTACACCTTC. The chain combines TRBV9 with TRBJ1-2, with D unresolved. The CDR3 length is 15 residues. V shed 3 bases and J shed 4 bases, with 16 bases lying between them. The germline gives CDR1 SGDLS, CDR2 YYNGEE. Complete variable domain (other parts from reference TRBV9 and TRBJ1-2): DSGVTQTPKHLITATGQRVTLRCSPRSGDLSVYWYQQSLDQGLQFLIQYYNGEERAKGNILERFSAQQFPDLHSELNLSSLELGDSALYFCASSDGANQGYGYTFGSGTRLTVV.

This clone appeared a few times. This chain connects TRBV5-1 to TRBJ2-1; a possible D gene is TRBD1 (6 bases). Trimming cost V 4 bases and J 7 bases, with 18 bases left between them. The V gene's germline CDR1 is SGHRS and CDR2 YFSETQ. The CDR3 spans 15 residues. For the CDR3, the DNA is TGCGCCAGCAGCCCCCTCGAAGGGGGTAGTAATGAGCAGTTCTTC. Translating gives CASSPLEGGSNEQFF.

This clone was observed a few times. The chain is built from TRBV19 and TRBJ2-3; the D is unclear. Trimming took off 4 bases at V and 2 bases at J, with 10 bases between the two ends. This CDR3 has 14 amino acids. Per the germline V gene, CDR1 is LNHDA and CDR2 is SQIVND (reference sequence). In DNA, the CDR3 is TGTGCCAGTAGTACCCCGTTCTCCACAGATACGCAGTATTTT. It is translated as CASSTPFSTDTQYF. The complete variable domain, with remaining parts taken from reference TRBV19 and TRBJ2-3, reads DGGITQSPKYLFRKEGQNVTLSCEQNLNHDAMYWYRQDPGQGLRLIYYSQIVNDFQKGDIAEGYSVSREKKESFPLTVTSAQKNPTAFYLCASSTPFSTDTQYFGPGTRLTVL.

The chain couples TRBV10-1 to TRBJ2-3, with 12 bases matching TRBD2. From germline, CDR1 is WNHNN and CDR2 SYGVQD (reference sequence). Germline trimming cut 2 bases from V and 0 bases from J; bases unmatched to any gene: 6. This CDR3 has 18 amino acids. The CDR3 loop reads CASSERLAGVFSTDTQYF. The CDR3 nucleotides are TGCGCCAGCAGTGAGCGACTAGCGGGGGTGTTTAGCACAGATACGCAGTATTTT.

V gene TRBV3-1 (or the pseudogene TRBV3-2) combines with J gene TRBJ1-1, with a tentative D call TRBD1 (6 bases). The V and J ends lost 4 bases and 0 bases respectively, with 12 bases between them. In germline, CDR1 is LGHDT, CDR2 YNNKEL (reference sequence). The CDR3 sequence is 15 residues long. The DNA for the CDR3 is TGTGCCAGCAGCCTCCGAACAGGGTTGAACACTGAAGCTTTCTTT. This translates into CASSLRTGLNTEAFF.

The chain links TRBV7-2 to TRBJ2-4; 9 nucleotides line up with TRBD2. V dropped 5 bases and J dropped 7; count of bases not matched to a gene: 12. Germline CDR1 is SGHTA and CDR2 is FQGNSA. The CDR3 covers 16 residues. This chain's CDR3 is CASSAGGGGAHNIQYF. The CDR3 DNA reads as TGTGCCAGCAGCGCCGGGGGCGGGGGGGCTCACAACATTCAGTACTTC.

This CDR3 reads CASSPTGLGEQYV. The DNA of the CDR3 is TGTGCCAGCAGTCCCACCGGCCTCGGGGAGCAGTACGTC. The rearrangement uses TRBV27 and TRBJ2-7; unclear D gene. Germline CDR1 MNHEY, CDR2 SMNVEV (reference sequence). The CDR3 totals 13 residues. The V end lost 5 bases, the J end lost 7 bases, and 15 bases lay between the germline ends.

The V call is TRBV11-3, the J call TRBJ1-3; 8 nucleotides line up with TRBD1. CDR1 and CDR2 (germline): SGHNT, YENEEA. The CDR3 consists of 15 residues. The V gene end was trimmed by 5 bases and the J gene end by 0 bases; junction bases not matched to a gene: 3. CDR3 sequence reads: CASSPGQDSGNTIYF. In nucleotides, the CDR3 is TGTGCCAGCAGCCCGGGACAGGACTCTGGAAACACCATATATTTT. Variable domain in full (rest from reference TRBV11-3 and TRBJ1-3): EAGVVQSPRYKIIEKKQPVAFWCNPISGHNTLYWYLQNLGQGPELLIRYENEEAVDDSQLPKDRFSAERLKGVDSTLKIQPAELGDSAVYLCASSPGQDSGNTIYFGEGSWLTVV.